The 10 T cell receptor beta chains presented below share a single source sample, sequenced in a study of CD8 T cells in Susac syndrome. RNA, at about 0.45 to 1 ug, was reverse transcribed with random hexamers. TCRdb itself ran the immunoSEQ multiplex PCR reads through MiXCR, one entry per CDR3 protein. The sample has 150,000 to 200,000 distinct CDR3 sequences; approximately 96% are singletons. Material: CD4+ T cells from PBMCs. These receptors came from a human donor with multiple sclerosis.

This sequence joins TRBV3-1 and TRBJ2-1; 11 nucleotides match TRBD2. The CDR3 extends over 16 amino acids. Germline V gives CDR1 LGHDT, CDR2 YNNKEL (reference sequence). The V and J ends lost 4 bases and 5 bases, in that order; junction bases with no gene match: 7. The DNA of the CDR3 is TGTGCCAGCAGCCCAGATAGCGGGGGGGCGGACAATGAGCAGTTCTTC. It encodes CASSPDSGGADNEQFF.

V usage is TRBV29-1 and J usage is TRBJ2-3; a weak D match, TRBD1 (5 bases). There are 13 residues in the CDR3. V lost 6 bases and J 0 bases, leaving 10 bases between the germline ends. Germline loops: CDR1 SQVTM, CDR2 ANQGSEA. The CDR3 loop reads CSVDSHSTDTQYF. The CDR3 DNA sequence: TGCAGCGTAGACAGCCACAGCACAGATACGCAGTATTTT.

The rearrangement links TRBV20-1 to TRBJ1-2, with a weak D call TRBD1 (6 bases). CDR1 and CDR2 (germline): DFQATT, SNEGSKA (reference sequence). V was trimmed by 6 bases and J by 8 bases, leaving 19 bases between them. This CDR3 has 13 amino acids. The CDR3 DNA sequence: TGCAGTGCGCTACCCGCAGGGGTGCAGGGCTACACCTTC. Translating gives CSALPAGVQGYTF.

The rearrangement links TRBV27 to TRBJ1-4; 9 bases align to TRBD1. This CDR3 spans 13 amino acids. The germline CDR1 and CDR2 sequences are MNHEY and SMNVEV (reference sequence). J gave up 8 bases and V 10 bases, and 8 bases lay outside the gene matches. Here the CDR3 reads CATSGTGKEKLFF. CDR3 DNA: TGTGCCACCTCTGGGACAGGGAAAGAAAAACTGTTTTTT.

This chain links TRBV4-2 with TRBJ2-7; TRBD2 matches at 8 bases. Looked up from germline, CDR1 is LGHNA and CDR2 is YNFKEQ. V trimming: 5 bases; J trimming: 7 bases; junction bases outside the gene matches: 7. The CDR3 length is 13 residues. CDR3 in amino acids: CASSSRASGEQYF. The CDR3 bases are TGTGCCAGCAGCTCACGGGCTAGCGGGGAGCAGTACTTC.

The chain uses TRBV9 and TRBJ1-4; no definite D call. The CDR3 contains 14 residues. V was trimmed by 2 bases and J by 0 bases, leaving 5 bases between them. The V gene's germline CDR1 is SGDLS and CDR2 YYNGEE. The CDR3 loop reads CASSVRATNEKLFF. The DNA of the CDR3 is TGTGCCAGCAGCGTCCGAGCAACTAATGAAAAACTGTTTTTT.

V is TRBV29-1 and J is TRBJ2-2; TRBD1 is a possible D gene (7 bases). The V end was cut by 7 bases, the J end by 3 bases, with 15 bases between. The length of the CDR3 is 14 residues. Germline assignment: CDR1 SQVTM and CDR2 ANQGSEA. The CDR3 sequence: CSAGPRGDTGELFF. The CDR3 nucleotides are TGCAGCGCGGGGCCCAGGGGGGACACCGGGGAGCTGTTTTTT.

The chain recombines TRBV5-6 with TRBJ2-5, with D unclear. CDR1 and CDR2 (germline): SGHDT, YYEEEE. The CDR3 is 11 residues long. Trimming cost V 4 bases and J 5 bases, with 6 bases left between them. Here the CDR3 DNA reads TGTGCCAGCAGCGATCGGGAGACCCAGTACTTC. Its protein product is CASSDRETQYF.

The gene calls are TRBV14 and TRBJ2-3, with unresolved D. Germline V gene sequence: CDR1 SGHDN, CDR2 FVKESK. The CDR3 loop spans 11 amino acids. V was pared by 1 base and J by 4 bases, with 0 bases between. CDR3 loop: CASSQADTQYF. CDR3 DNA: TGTGCCAGCAGCCAAGCAGATACGCAGTATTTT.

The V and J genes are TRBV6-5 and TRBJ2-5, with 7 bases matching TRBD2. This CDR3 spans 13 amino acids. CDR1 and CDR2 from the germline V gene are MNHEY and SVGAGI. The V and J ends lost 7 bases and 4 bases, in that order; junction bases with no gene match: 6. CDR3 protein: CASKRASGETQYF. The CDR3 DNA follows: TGTGCCAGCAAGAGGGCTAGCGGAGAGACCCAGTACTTC.